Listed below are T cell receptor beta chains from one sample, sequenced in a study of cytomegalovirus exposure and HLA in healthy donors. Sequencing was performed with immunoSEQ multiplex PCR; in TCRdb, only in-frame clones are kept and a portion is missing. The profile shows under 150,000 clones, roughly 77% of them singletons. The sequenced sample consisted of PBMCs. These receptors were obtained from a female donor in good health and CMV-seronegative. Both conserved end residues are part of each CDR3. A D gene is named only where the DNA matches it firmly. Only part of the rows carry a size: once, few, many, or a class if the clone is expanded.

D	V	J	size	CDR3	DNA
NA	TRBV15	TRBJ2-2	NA	CATSRDRYTGELFF	TGTGCCACCAGCAGGGACAGATACACCGGGGAGCTGTTTTTT
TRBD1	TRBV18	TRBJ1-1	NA	CASSTGDGEAFF	TGTGCCAGCTCGACAGGGGATGGTGAAGCTTTCTTT
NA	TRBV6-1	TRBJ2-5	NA	CASSEAWQAQYF	TGTGCCAGCAGTGAAGCTTGGCAGGCCCAGTACTTC
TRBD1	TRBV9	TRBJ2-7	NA	CASSVRTGLDKREQYF	TGTGCCAGCAGTGTACGGACAGGACTCGACAAGAGAGAGCAGTACTTC
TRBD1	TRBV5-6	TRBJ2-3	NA	CASSPDRGITDTQYF	TGTGCCAGCAGCCCGGACAGGGGGATCACAGATACGCAGTATTTT
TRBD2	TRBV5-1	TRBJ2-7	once	CASSPGVAGGPYSYEQYF	TGCGCCAGCAGCCCTGGTGTAGCGGGAGGTCCCTACTCCTACGAGCAGTACTTC
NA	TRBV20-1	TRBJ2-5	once	CSARGEETQYF	TGCAGTGCTAGAGGGGAGGAGACCCAGTACTTC
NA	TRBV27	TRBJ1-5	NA	CASSFRQGNQPQHF	TGTGCCAGCAGTTTCCGCCAGGGTAACCAGCCCCAGCATTTT
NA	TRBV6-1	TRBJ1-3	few	CASSGQYSGNTIYF	TGTGCCAGCAGTGGACAGTACTCTGGAAACACCATATATTTT
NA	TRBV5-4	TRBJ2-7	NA	CASRAGNYEQYF	TGTGCCAGCAGGGCCGGGAACTACGAGCAGTACTTC
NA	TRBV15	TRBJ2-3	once	CATSRGLDSTDTQYF	TGTGCCACCAGCAGAGGTCTCGACAGTACAGATACGCAGTATTTT
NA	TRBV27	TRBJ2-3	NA	CASSLERPSTDTQYF	TGTGCCAGCAGTTTAGAGAGGCCCAGCACAGATACGCAGTATTTT
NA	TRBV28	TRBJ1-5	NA	CASSFRPPGPPQHF	TGTGCCAGCAGTTTTCGGCCCCCGGGTCCGCCCCAGCATTTT
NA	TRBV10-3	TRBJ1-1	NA	CAINAGGGNTEAFF	TGTGCCATCAACGCCGGGGGGGGAAACACTGAAGCTTTCTTT
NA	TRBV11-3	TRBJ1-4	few	CASSLMRGEKLFF	TGTGCCAGCAGCTTAATGAGAGGTGAAAAACTGTTTTTT
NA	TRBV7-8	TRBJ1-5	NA	CASSFLPSGSGNQPQHF	TGTGCCAGCAGCTTTCTACCCTCAGGGTCGGGCAATCAGCCCCAGCATTTT
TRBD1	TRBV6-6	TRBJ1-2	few	CASSSQTGDGYTF	TGTGCCAGCAGTTCCCAGACAGGGGACGGCTACACCTTC
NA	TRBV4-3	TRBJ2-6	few	CASGPGHGANVLTF	TGCGCCAGCGGCCCAGGGCACGGGGCCAACGTCCTGACTTTC
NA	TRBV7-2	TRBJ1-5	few	CASSPQQGYQPQHF	TGTGCCAGCAGCCCACAACAGGGTTATCAGCCCCAGCATTTT
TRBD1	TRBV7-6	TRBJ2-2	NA	CASSFVGQGSTGELFF	TGTGCCAGCAGCTTTGTGGGACAGGGGAGCACCGGGGAGCTGTTTTTT
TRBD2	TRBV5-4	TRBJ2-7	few	CASTPSGSPLSEHF	TGTGCCAGCACCCCTAGCGGCAGCCCCCTCTCCGAACACTTC
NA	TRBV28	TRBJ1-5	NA	CASSQNQPQHF	TGTGCCAGCAGTCAAAATCAGCCCCAGCATTTT
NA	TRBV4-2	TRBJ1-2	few	CASSQEGDRRSHGYTF	TGTGCCAGCAGCCAAGAAGGCGACAGGCGCTCGCATGGCTACACCTTC
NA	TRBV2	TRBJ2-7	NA	CASRASYEQYF	TGTGCCAGCAGGGCCTCCTACGAGCAGTACTTC
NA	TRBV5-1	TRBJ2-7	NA	CASSLAASSHEQYF	TGCGCCAGCAGCTTGGCCGCGAGTTCCCACGAGCAGTACTTC
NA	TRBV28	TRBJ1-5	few	CASSQQGFRPQHF	TGTGCCAGCAGTCAACAGGGATTTCGGCCCCAGCATTTT
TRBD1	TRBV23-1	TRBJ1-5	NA	CASSQFPGQGEPYSNQPQHF	TGCGCCAGCAGTCAATTTCCGGGACAGGGGGAGCCTTATAGCAATCAGCCCCAGCATTTT
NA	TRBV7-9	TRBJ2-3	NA	CASSLLPGSSTDTQYF	TGTGCCAGCAGCTTATTACCCGGTTCCTCCACAGATACGCAGTATTTT
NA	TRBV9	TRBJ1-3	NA	CASSYLGGGRNTIYF	TGTGCCAGCAGCTACCTCGGGGGGGGCAGAAACACCATATATTTT
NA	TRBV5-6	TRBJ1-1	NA	CASSPRTSTRGEAFF	TGTGCCAGCAGCCCCCGGACGTCTACGAGGGGGGAAGCTTTCTTT
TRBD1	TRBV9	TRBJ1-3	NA	CASSATGDSGNTIYF	TGTGCCAGCAGCGCAACAGGGGACTCTGGAAACACCATATATTTT
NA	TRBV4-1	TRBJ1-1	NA	CASSLGVNRANTEAFF	TGCGCCAGCAGCCTCGGTGTTAACAGGGCAAACACTGAAGCTTTCTTT
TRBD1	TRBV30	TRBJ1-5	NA	CAWTPGGLGPQHF	TGTGCCTGGACTCCAGGGGGCTTGGGGCCCCAGCATTTT
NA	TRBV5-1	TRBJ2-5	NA	CASSRTGGTQYF	TGCGCCAGCAGCCGGACCGGGGGGACCCAGTACTTC
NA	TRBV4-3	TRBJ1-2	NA	CASSQVPRGDYGYTF	TGCGCCAGCAGCCAAGTCCCTCGGGGTGACTATGGCTACACCTTC
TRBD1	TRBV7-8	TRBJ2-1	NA	CASSPKDRGNEQFF	TGTGCCAGCAGCCCTAAGGACAGGGGCAATGAGCAGTTCTTC
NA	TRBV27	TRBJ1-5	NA	CASSLRVGGIGVLGPQHF	TGTGCCAGCAGTTTACGGGTTGGAGGGATAGGTGTTTTAGGGCCCCAGCATTTT
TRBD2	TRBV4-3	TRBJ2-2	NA	CASSQGSGMGTGELFF	TGCGCCAGCAGCCAAGGTAGCGGGATGGGCACCGGGGAGCTGTTTTTT
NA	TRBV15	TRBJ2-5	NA	CATSRDGAGGETQYF	TGTGCCACCAGCAGAGATGGAGCAGGGGGGGAGACCCAGTACTTC
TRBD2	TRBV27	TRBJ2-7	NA	CASRETSTFAYEQYF	TGTGCCAGCAGGGAGACTAGCACATTCGCCTACGAGCAGTACTTC
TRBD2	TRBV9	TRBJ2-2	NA	CASSVALAENTGELFF	TGTGCCAGCAGCGTAGCCCTAGCGGAGAACACCGGGGAGCTGTTTTTT
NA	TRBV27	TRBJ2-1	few	CASSLWLSYNEQFF	TGTGCCAGCAGTTTGTGGCTCTCCTACAATGAGCAGTTCTTC
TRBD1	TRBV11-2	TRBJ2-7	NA	CASSTERTGSIEQYF	TGTGCCAGCAGCACAGAGCGGACAGGGTCGATCGAGCAGTACTTC
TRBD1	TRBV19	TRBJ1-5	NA	CASRGDRGRGQPQHF	TGTGCCAGTAGAGGGGACAGGGGGCGAGGTCAGCCCCAGCATTTT
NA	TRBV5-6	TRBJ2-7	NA	CASSFYSGYEQYF	TGTGCCAGCAGCTTTTACTCTGGCTACGAGCAGTACTTC